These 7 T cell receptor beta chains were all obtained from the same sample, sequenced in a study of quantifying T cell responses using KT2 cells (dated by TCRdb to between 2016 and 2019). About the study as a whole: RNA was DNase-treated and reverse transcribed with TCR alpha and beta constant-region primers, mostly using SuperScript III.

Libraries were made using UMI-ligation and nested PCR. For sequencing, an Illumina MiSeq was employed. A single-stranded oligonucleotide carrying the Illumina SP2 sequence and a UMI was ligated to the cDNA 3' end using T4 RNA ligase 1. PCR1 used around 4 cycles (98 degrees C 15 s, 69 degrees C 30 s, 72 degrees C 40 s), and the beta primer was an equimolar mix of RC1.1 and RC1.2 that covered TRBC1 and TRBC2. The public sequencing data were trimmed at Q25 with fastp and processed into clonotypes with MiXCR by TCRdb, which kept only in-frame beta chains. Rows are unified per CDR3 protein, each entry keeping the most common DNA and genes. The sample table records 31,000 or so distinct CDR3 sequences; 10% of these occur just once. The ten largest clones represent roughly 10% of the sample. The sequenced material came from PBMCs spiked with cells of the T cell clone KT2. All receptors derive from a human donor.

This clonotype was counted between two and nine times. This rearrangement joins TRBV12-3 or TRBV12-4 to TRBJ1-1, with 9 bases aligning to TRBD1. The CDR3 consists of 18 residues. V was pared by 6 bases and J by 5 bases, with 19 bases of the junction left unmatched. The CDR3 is CASSPDLWDRVLWTEAFF. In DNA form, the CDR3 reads TGTGCCAGCAGCCCGGATCTCTGGGACAGGGTATTATGGACTGAAGCTTTCTTT.

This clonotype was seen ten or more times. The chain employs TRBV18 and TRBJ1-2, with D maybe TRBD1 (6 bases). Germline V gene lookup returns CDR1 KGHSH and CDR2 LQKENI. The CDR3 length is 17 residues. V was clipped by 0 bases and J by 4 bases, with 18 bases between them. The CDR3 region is CASSPPDTGGVGYGYTF. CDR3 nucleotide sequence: TGTGCCAGCTCACCACCGGATACGGGGGGCGTAGGCTATGGCTACACCTTC.

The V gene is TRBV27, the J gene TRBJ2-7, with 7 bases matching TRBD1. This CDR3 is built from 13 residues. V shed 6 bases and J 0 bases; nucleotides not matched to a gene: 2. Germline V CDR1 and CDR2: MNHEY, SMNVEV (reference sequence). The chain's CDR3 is CASRGTASYEQYF. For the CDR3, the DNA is TGTGCCAGCAGGGGGACAGCCTCCTACGAGCAGTACTTC.

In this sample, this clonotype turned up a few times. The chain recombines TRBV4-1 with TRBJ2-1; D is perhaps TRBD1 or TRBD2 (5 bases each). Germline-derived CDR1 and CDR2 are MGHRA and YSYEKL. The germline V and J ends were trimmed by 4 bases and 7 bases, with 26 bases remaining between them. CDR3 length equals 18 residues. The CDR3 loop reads CASSRRLIRDPQSNEQFF. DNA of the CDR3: TGCGCCAGCAGCCGCCGACTAATACGGGACCCCCAGTCGAATGAGCAGTTCTTC.

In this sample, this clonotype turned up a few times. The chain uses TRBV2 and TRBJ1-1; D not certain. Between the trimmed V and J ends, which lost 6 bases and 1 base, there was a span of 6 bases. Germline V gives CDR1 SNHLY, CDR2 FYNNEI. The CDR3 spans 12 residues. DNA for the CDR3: TGTGCCAGCAGAGGCGGGAACACTGAAGCTTTCTTT. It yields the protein CASRGGNTEAFF.

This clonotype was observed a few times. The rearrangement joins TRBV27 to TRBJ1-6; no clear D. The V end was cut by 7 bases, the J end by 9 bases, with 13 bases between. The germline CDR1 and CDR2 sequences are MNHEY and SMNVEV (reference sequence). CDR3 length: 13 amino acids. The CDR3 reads CASTNLGSSPLHF. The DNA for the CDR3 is TGTGCCAGCACCAACCTAGGGAGTTCACCCCTCCACTTT.

The CDR3: CASSLTSVYGETQYF. The CDR3 DNA reads as TGTGCCAGCAGCTTAACAAGCGTATATGGGGAGACCCAGTACTTC. The rearrangement links TRBV5-6 to TRBJ2-5; D is ambiguous. The CDR3 extends over 15 amino acids. CDR1 and CDR2 (germline): SGHDT, YYEEEE. The germline V and J ends were trimmed by 2 bases and 5 bases, with 16 bases remaining between them.